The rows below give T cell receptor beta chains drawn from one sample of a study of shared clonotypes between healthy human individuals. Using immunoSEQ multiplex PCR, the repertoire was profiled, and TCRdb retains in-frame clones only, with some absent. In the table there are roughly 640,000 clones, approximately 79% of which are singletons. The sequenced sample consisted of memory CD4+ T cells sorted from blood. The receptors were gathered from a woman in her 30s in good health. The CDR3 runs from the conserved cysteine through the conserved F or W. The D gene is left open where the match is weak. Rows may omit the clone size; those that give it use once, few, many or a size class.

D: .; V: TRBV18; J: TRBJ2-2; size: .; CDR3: CASSPGTPGELFF
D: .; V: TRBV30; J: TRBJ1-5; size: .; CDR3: CAWSVYGGDQPQHF
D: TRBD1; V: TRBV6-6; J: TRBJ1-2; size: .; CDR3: CASRTGTGGWGYTF
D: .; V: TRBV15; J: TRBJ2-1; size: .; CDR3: CATSRDVGSSYNEQFF
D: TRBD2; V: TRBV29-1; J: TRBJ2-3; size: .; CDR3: CSVGEGVRPSDTQYF
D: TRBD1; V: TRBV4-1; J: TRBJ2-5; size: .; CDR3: CASSRGQGPQETQYF
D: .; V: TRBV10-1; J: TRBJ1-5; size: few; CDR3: CASSGPPGGKGFQPQHF
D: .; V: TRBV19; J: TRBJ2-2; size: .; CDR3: CASTEYGQRTGELFF
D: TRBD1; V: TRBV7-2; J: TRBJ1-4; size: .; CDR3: CASSGDRVSEKLFF
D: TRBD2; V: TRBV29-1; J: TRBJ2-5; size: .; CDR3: CSVPPLAGEETQYF
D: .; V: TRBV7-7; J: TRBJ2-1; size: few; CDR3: CASSLAEDNEQFF
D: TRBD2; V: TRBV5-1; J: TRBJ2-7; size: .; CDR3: CASSPWEVVAGSDEQYF
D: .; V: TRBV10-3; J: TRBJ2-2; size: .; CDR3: CAISVLRANTGELFF
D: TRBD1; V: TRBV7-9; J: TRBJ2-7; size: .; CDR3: CASSWDRDMVEQYF
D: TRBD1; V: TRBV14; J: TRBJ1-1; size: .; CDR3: CASSRRTGGNTEAFF
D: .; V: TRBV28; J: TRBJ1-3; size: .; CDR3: CASSYGDGPSGNTIYF
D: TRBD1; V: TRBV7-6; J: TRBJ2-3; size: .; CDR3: CASSLGRTGRTDTQYF
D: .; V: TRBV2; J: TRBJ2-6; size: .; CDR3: CASRDESSGANVLTF
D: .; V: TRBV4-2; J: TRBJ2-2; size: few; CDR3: CASSQDYRADRELFF
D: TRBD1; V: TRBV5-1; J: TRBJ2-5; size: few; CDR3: CASSPGTGELSQYF
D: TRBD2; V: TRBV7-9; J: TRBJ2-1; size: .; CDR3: CASSLDLTSGRDYNEQFF
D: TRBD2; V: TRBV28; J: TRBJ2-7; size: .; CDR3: CASSFRTSPHEQYF
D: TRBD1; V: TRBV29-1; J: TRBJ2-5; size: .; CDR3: CSSRGRDFQETQYF
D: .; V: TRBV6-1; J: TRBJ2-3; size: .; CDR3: CASSPGEGTDTQYF
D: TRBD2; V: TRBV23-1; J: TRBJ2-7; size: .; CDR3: CASSQSTRDRWTSGSRSPRGEQYF
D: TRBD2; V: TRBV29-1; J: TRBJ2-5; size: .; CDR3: CSGTSGKETQYF
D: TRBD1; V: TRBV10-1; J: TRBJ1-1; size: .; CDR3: CASQGAWNTEAFF
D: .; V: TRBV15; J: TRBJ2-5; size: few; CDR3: CATRSLKGRGETQYF
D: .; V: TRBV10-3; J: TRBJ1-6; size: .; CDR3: CAISGTADSPLHF
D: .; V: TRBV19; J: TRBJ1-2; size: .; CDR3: CASISQSYGYTF
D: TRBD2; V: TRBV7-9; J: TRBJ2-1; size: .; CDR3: CASSLVLAGGKQFF
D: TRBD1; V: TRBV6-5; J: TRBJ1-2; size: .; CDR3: CASSYVGQGVGYTF